Listed below are T cell receptor beta chains from one sample, sequenced in a study of cytomegalovirus exposure and HLA in healthy donors. Libraries were prepared by immunoSEQ multiplex PCR; TCRdb keeps only in-frame clonotypes and omits some of them. The table lists 140,000 to 150,000 clones, roughly 87% of them singletons. Sequencing was done on a sample of PBMCs. The receptors shown here come from a woman aged 40 to 55 in good health and CMV-seronegative. Both conserved end residues are part of each CDR3. The D gene is left open where the match is weak. Not all rows give a size; the values are once, few, many and, for expanded clones, a class.

d_gene	len	v_gene	j_gene	abundance	CDR3nt	CDR3aa
.	14	TRBV7-9	TRBJ1-1	.	TGTGCCAGCAGCTTAAGCCATTTCAACACTGAAGCTTTCTTT	CASSLSHFNTEAFF
TRBD2	12	TRBV28	TRBJ2-1	.	TGTGCCAGCTGTAGTAGCGGGCAAAATCCGTTCTTC	CASCSSGQNPFF
TRBD1	15	TRBV5-6	TRBJ1-1	.	TGTGCCAGCAGCCATGACAGGGGGCATCGCACTGAAGCTTTCTTT	CASSHDRGHRTEAFF
.	14	TRBV19	TRBJ2-2	.	TGTGCCAGTAGTATACGGTTCAGGACCGGGGAGCTGTTTTTT	CASSIRFRTGELFF
TRBD2	15	TRBV27	TRBJ2-1	.	TGTGCCAGCAGTTTAAGTTCTAGCGGCTACAATGAGCAGTTCTTC	CASSLSSSGYNEQFF
TRBD2	15	TRBV11-3	TRBJ2-7	few	TGTGCCAGCAGCTATGGCGGACTAGCGGGATACGAGCAGTACTTC	CASSYGGLAGYEQYF
.	16	TRBV19	TRBJ1-1	.	TGTGCCAGTAGTCCCGCCGGAGAGTTCATGAACACTGAAGCTTTCTTT	CASSPAGEFMNTEAFF
TRBD2	17	TRBV28	TRBJ2-1	.	TGTGCCAGCAGTTTCTATGGACTAGCGGGTTCCTACAATGAGCAGTTCTTC	CASSFYGLAGSYNEQFF
TRBD1	16	TRBV28	TRBJ1-5	.	TGTGCCAGCAGCCCTCATGTGGACAGGGGAAATCAGCCCCAGCATTTT	CASSPHVDRGNQPQHF
.	14	TRBV5-1	TRBJ1-1	.	TGCGCCAGCAGCTCGGGACAAACGAACACTGAAGCTTTCTTT	CASSSGQTNTEAFF
.	14	TRBV7-6	TRBJ2-7	.	TGTGCCAGCAGCTGGGGAGACGTATCCTACGAGCAGTACTTC	CASSWGDVSYEQYF
TRBD2	16	TRBV5-1	TRBJ2-2	.	TGCGCCAGCAGCTTGGTTAGCGGGAGACGAACCGGGGAGCTGTTTTTT	CASSLVSGRRTGELFF
.	15	TRBV6-6	TRBJ2-5	.	TGTGCCAGCAGCCCTCGCTGGACTATCCAAACTGGGCAGTACTTC	CASSPRWTIQTGQYF
.	15	TRBV6-1	TRBJ2-7	.	TGTGCCAGCAGTGAACAAGGAGGAGGTTACTACGAGCAGTACTTC	CASSEQGGGYYEQYF
.	15	TRBV6-5	TRBJ2-2	.	TGTGCCAGCGAGCGGAATCGGGGTAACACCGGGGAGCTGTTTTTT	CASERNRGNTGELFF
.	15	TRBV30	TRBJ1-1	.	TGTGCCTGGAGAAGACTCGGGGTACTTAACGCTGAAGCTTTCTTT	CAWRRLGVLNAEAFF
TRBD2	15	TRBV27	TRBJ2-1	.	TGTGCCAGCAGTTCGGGACTAGCGGGAGCGATGGAGCAGTTCTTC	CASSSGLAGAMEQFF
TRBD1	16	TRBV6-6	TRBJ1-1	.	TGTGCCAGCAGTTACGGACAGGGGTTACAGGACACTGAAGCTTTCTTT	CASSYGQGLQDTEAFF
TRBD2	15	TRBV27	TRBJ2-1	once	TGTGCCAGCAGTGTATTAGCGGGAGGGTACAATGAGCAGTTCTTC	CASSVLAGGYNEQFF
TRBD1	14	TRBV7-9	TRBJ2-7	.	TGTTCCAGCAGCTCACCGGGACAGGGCTCCGAGCAGTACTTC	CSSSSPGQGSEQYF
TRBD1	13	TRBV27	TRBJ1-6	.	TGTGCCAGCAGGACAGGGCACAATTCACCCCTCCACTTT	CASRTGHNSPLHF
.	14	TRBV6-1	TRBJ2-2	.	TGTGCCAGCAGCAGGGTCCACATATCCGGGGAGCTGTTTTTT	CASSRVHISGELFF
.	14	TRBV5-1	TRBJ2-1	.	TGCGCCAGCAGCGGGGGGGGCATGGACAATGAGCAGTTCTTC	CASSGGGMDNEQFF
.	16	TRBV7-2	TRBJ2-1	.	TGTGCCAGCAGCTCAAATGGGGCTTCGTCCTACAATGAGCAGTTCTTC	CASSSNGASSYNEQFF
TRBD2	17	TRBV11-3	TRBJ2-1	.	TGTGCCAGCAGCTTAACGTCGGGACTAGGAGTCAGCGATGAGCAGTTCTTC	CASSLTSGLGVSDEQFF
TRBD2	15	TRBV7-9	TRBJ2-5	.	TGTGCCAGCAGCTTAGGAGCTAGCGGGACAGAGACCCAGTACTTC	CASSLGASGTETQYF
.	15	TRBV5-1	TRBJ2-5	.	TGCGCCAGCAGCTCTGGGCAGGGGGGTCAAGAGACCCAGTACTTC	CASSSGQGGQETQYF
TRBD1	14	TRBV6-5	TRBJ1-2	.	TGTGCCAGCAGCTTGGACAGGGTTCAATCGTGGTACACCTTC	CASSLDRVQSWYTF
TRBD1	15	TRBV27	TRBJ1-2	.	TGTGCCAGCAGCCGATCGACAGGGGGGGGCTATGGCCACACCTTC	CASSRSTGGGYGHTF
.	15	TRBV6-1	TRBJ1-1	.	TGTGCCAGCAGTGATCGGTCTTCGGGGAACACTGAAGCTTTCTTT	CASSDRSSGNTEAFF
.	14	TRBV5-5	TRBJ2-7	.	TGTGCCAGCAGCATAACAGGGAGCACCTACGAGCAGTACTTC	CASSITGSTYEQYF
TRBD2	15	TRBV5-1	TRBJ2-7	.	TGCGCCAGCAGCTTGGGAACACTAGCGGAGTACGAGCAGTACTTC	CASSLGTLAEYEQYF
TRBD1	15	TRBV10-2	TRBJ2-5	few	TGCGCCAGCACTCGAAGGGACAGCCTACAAGAGACCCAGTACTTC	CASTRRDSLQETQYF
.	14	TRBV5-1	TRBJ2-7	.	TGCGCCAGCAGCTGGGCTCCCCCCACCTACGAGCAGTACTTC	CASSWAPPTYEQYF
.	14	TRBV9	TRBJ1-5	.	TGTGCCAGCAGCGTAGATCAGGGGAATCAGCCCCAGCATTTT	CASSVDQGNQPQHF
.	11	TRBV6-6	TRBJ2-1	.	TGTGCTAGTACCTCCTACAATGAGCAGTTCTTC	CASTSYNEQFF
TRBD2	17	TRBV7-9	TRBJ2-1	.	TGTGCCAGCAGCTTAGAGTTCCTAGCGGGCTTCTACAATGAGCAGTTCTTC	CASSLEFLAGFYNEQFF
TRBD1	15	TRBV13	TRBJ1-1	.	TGTGCCAGCAGCTTAGAGGGCAGGGGGAGCACTGAAGCTTTCTTT	CASSLEGRGSTEAFF
.	13	TRBV27	TRBJ2-3	.	TGTGCCAGCAGTTCCCACTTCGGCGGGACGCAGTATTTT	CASSSHFGGTQYF
.	14	TRBV15	TRBJ2-3	.	TGTGCCACCAGCCCCCGCCAGGCGGGAGATACGCAGTATTTT	CATSPRQAGDTQYF
TRBD1	16	TRBV7-8	TRBJ2-7	.	TGTGCCAGCAGCCCAACACAGGGGGCAACGTCCTACGAGCAGTACTTC	CASSPTQGATSYEQYF
TRBD2	17	TRBV7-9	TRBJ2-3	once	TGTGCCAGCAACGTTCTAGCGGGCTCCTGGGAAACAGATACGCAGTATTTT	CASNVLAGSWETDTQYF
TRBD1	15	TRBV6-1	TRBJ2-1	.	TGTGCCAGCAGTGGACAGGGCCTAACTTGGGATGAGCAGTTCTTC	CASSGQGLTWDEQFF
TRBD2	17	TRBV7-3	TRBJ2-1	.	TGTTCCAGCAGCCCCACGGGAACTAGCGGGAGCCTCAATGAGCAGTTCTTC	CSSSPTGTSGSLNEQFF
.	15	TRBV1	TRBJ1-1	.	TGCACCAGCAGCCCGAGTGACAAAACGAACACTGAAGCTTTCTTT	CTSSPSDKTNTEAFF
.	14	TRBV7-9	TRBJ2-5	.	TGTGCCAGCAGCTTAGGGACTACCCAAGAGACCCAGTACTTC	CASSLGTTQETQYF
TRBD2	16	TRBV4-1	TRBJ2-7	.	TGCGCCAGCAGCAACAGAGTGTTAGCGGGAGCCTACGAGCAGTACTTC	CASSNRVLAGAYEQYF
TRBD2	16	TRBV9	TRBJ2-3	.	TGTGCCAGCAGCGAACTAGCGGGAGGGGGCACAGATACGCAGTATTTT	CASSELAGGGTDTQYF
.	17	TRBV4-1	TRBJ2-7	once	TGCGCCAGCAGCCGGGCTCTGGGGACTGACCTAACCTACGAGCAGTACTTC	CASSRALGTDLTYEQYF
TRBD1	13	TRBV9	TRBJ2-5	.	TGTGCCAGCAGCGTCGACAGGGAGGAGACCCAGTACTTC	CASSVDREETQYF
TRBD1	15	TRBV28	TRBJ2-7	.	TGTGCCAGCAGTTCACAGGGGGCGAGCTCCTACGAGCAGTACTTC	CASSSQGASSYEQYF
TRBD1	16	TRBV30	TRBJ2-2	.	TGTGCCGGACAGGGGGCGGTGTTGGCCGGCACCGGGGAGCTGTTTTTT	CAGQGAVLAGTGELFF
.	17	TRBV29-1	TRBJ2-2	.	TGCAGTGGCGGGGACAGGGTGAGCGGGAGTTACACCGGGGAGCTGTTTTTT	CSGGDRVSGSYTGELFF
TRBD1	14	TRBV5-4	TRBJ2-5	.	TGTGCCAGCAGCCAAGGGACAGACCAAGAGACCCAGTACTTC	CASSQGTDQETQYF
.	18	TRBV21-1	TRBJ1-1	.	TGTGCCAGCAGCAAGGAAACAAGAAGGGACTTAATGAACACTGAAGCTTTCTTT	CASSKETRRDLMNTEAFF
TRBD1	14	TRBV7-8	TRBJ2-1	once	TGTGCCAGCAGCTTATGGGGACAGGGGGATGAGCAGTTCTTC	CASSLWGQGDEQFF
TRBD2	17	TRBV5-4	TRBJ2-5	.	TGTGCCAGCAGCCCGGGACTAGCGGGAGGGATAGGAGAGACCCAGTACTTC	CASSPGLAGGIGETQYF
.	14	TRBV7-3	TRBJ2-2	.	TGTGCCAGCAGCCCACAGGGTAGTGGCGGGGAGCTGTTTTTT	CASSPQGSGGELFF
TRBD1	17	TRBV7-9	TRBJ2-2	.	TGTGCCAGCAGCCCGCAACAGGGGGGCTGGGACACCGGGGAGCTGTTTTTT	CASSPQQGGWDTGELFF